This is a list of T cell receptor beta chains from one sample in a study of PD-L1 blockade in urothelial cancer. Clones were read by immunoSEQ multiplex PCR, and TCRdb kept only the in-frame ones, dropping some. The table records more than 55,000 clones, around 81% of them present only once. Source: PBMCs, taken around atezolizumab (anti-PD-L1) treatment. The receptors stem from an older man with urothelial cancer. The CDR3 runs from the conserved cysteine through the conserved F or W. Each record gives: clone size, J gene, V gene, D gene, CDR3 DNA, CDR3 protein. D genes are given only for firm matches. Clone size appears in some rows only: once, few, many, or a class for an expanded clone.

abundance: NA; j_gene: TRBJ1-2; v_gene: TRBV6-1; d_gene: NA; CDR3nt: TGTGCCAGCACTGAGGCTGCAAGGCCGCGGGGCTACACCTTC; CDR3aa: CASTEAARPRGYTF
abundance: NA; j_gene: TRBJ1-2; v_gene: TRBV6-5; d_gene: TRBD1; CDR3nt: TGTGCCAGCAGTCGGGACAGGGCCCATGGCTACACCTTC; CDR3aa: CASSRDRAHGYTF
abundance: NA; j_gene: TRBJ2-2; v_gene: TRBV2; d_gene: NA; CDR3nt: TGTGCCAGTCAACGGCGGCTCTCCGGGGAGCTGTTTTTT; CDR3aa: CASQRRLSGELFF
abundance: NA; j_gene: TRBJ1-1; v_gene: TRBV7-8; d_gene: NA; CDR3nt: TGTGCCAGCAGCAAGTCCGGGGGGGAAGCTTTCTTT; CDR3aa: CASSKSGGEAFF
abundance: few; j_gene: TRBJ1-2; v_gene: TRBV28; d_gene: TRBD1; CDR3nt: TGTGCCAGCAGTTCCGGACAGGGAAGGTACGGTGGCTACACCTTC; CDR3aa: CASSSGQGRYGGYTF
abundance: NA; j_gene: TRBJ1-2; v_gene: TRBV2; d_gene: NA; CDR3nt: TGTGCCAGCAGTCCCCTCTCGGCGCAGGACTATGGCTACACCTTC; CDR3aa: CASSPLSAQDYGYTF
abundance: NA; j_gene: TRBJ2-1; v_gene: TRBV7-2; d_gene: NA; CDR3nt: TGTGCCAGCAGCTTACAGGGGGACTTAGTGGATGTTCAGTTCTTC; CDR3aa: CASSLQGDLVDVQFF
abundance: NA; j_gene: TRBJ1-4; v_gene: TRBV18; d_gene: TRBD1; CDR3nt: TGTGCCAGCTCCCTTCGACAGGGGGCAACTAATGAAAAACTGTTTTTT; CDR3aa: CASSLRQGATNEKLFF
abundance: NA; j_gene: TRBJ1-4; v_gene: TRBV5-4; d_gene: TRBD1; CDR3nt: TGTGCCAGCAGCTCTGGGACAGGGACGACTAATGAAAAACTGTTTTTT; CDR3aa: CASSSGTGTTNEKLFF
abundance: NA; j_gene: TRBJ1-1; v_gene: TRBV7-9; d_gene: NA; CDR3nt: TGTGCCAGCAGCTTAGGTAGTATGTCAGCGATGAACACTGAAGCTTTCTTT; CDR3aa: CASSLGSMSAMNTEAFF
abundance: NA; j_gene: TRBJ2-7; v_gene: TRBV29-1; d_gene: TRBD1; CDR3nt: TGCAGCGTTGACCCGGGACAGGGCTACGAGCAGTACTTC; CDR3aa: CSVDPGQGYEQYF
abundance: NA; j_gene: TRBJ2-3; v_gene: TRBV6-4; d_gene: TRBD2; CDR3nt: TGTGCCAGCAGTGACTCAGGACCGGGGACTAGCGGATTCTACACAGATACGCAGTATTTT; CDR3aa: CASSDSGPGTSGFYTDTQYF
abundance: NA; j_gene: TRBJ2-5; v_gene: TRBV6-6; d_gene: TRBD2; CDR3nt: TGTGCCAGCAGTGACCTAGCGGGGGCTCAGGAGACCCAGTACTTC; CDR3aa: CASSDLAGAQETQYF
abundance: NA; j_gene: TRBJ1-1; v_gene: TRBV5-1; d_gene: NA; CDR3nt: TGCGCCAGCAGCATCACGGCCGGGGAGACTGAAGCTTTCTTT; CDR3aa: CASSITAGETEAFF
abundance: NA; j_gene: TRBJ2-3; v_gene: TRBV29-1; d_gene: NA; CDR3nt: TGCAGCGTTGAGGCGGAAGGCGACGACACAGATACGCAGTATTTT; CDR3aa: CSVEAEGDDTDTQYF
abundance: NA; j_gene: TRBJ2-2; v_gene: TRBV28; d_gene: NA; CDR3nt: TGTGCCAGCAGGAGTCCCGGGGAGCTGTTTTTT; CDR3aa: CASRSPGELFF
abundance: NA; j_gene: TRBJ2-2; v_gene: TRBV7-2; d_gene: TRBD1; CDR3nt: TGTGCCAGCAGCCACGGACAGGGACCCAACACCGGGGAGCTGTTTTTT; CDR3aa: CASSHGQGPNTGELFF
abundance: NA; j_gene: TRBJ1-4; v_gene: TRBV2; d_gene: TRBD1; CDR3nt: TGTGCCAGCAGGGAACAGGGGGCCTTTGAAAAACTGTTTTTT; CDR3aa: CASREQGAFEKLFF
abundance: NA; j_gene: TRBJ1-4; v_gene: TRBV19; d_gene: NA; CDR3nt: TGTGCCAGTAACGCAGGTCCGGATGAAAAACTGTTTTTT; CDR3aa: CASNAGPDEKLFF
abundance: NA; j_gene: TRBJ2-1; v_gene: TRBV7-2; d_gene: TRBD1; CDR3nt: TGTGCCAGCAGCCCGAGACAGGGCAATGAGCAGTTCTTC; CDR3aa: CASSPRQGNEQFF
abundance: few; j_gene: TRBJ1-2; v_gene: TRBV29-1; d_gene: NA; CDR3nt: TGCAGCGTTGTACTACCCAACTATGGCTACACCTTC; CDR3aa: CSVVLPNYGYTF
abundance: NA; j_gene: TRBJ2-1; v_gene: TRBV5-1; d_gene: NA; CDR3nt: TGCGCCAGCAGCTTGGGGGCAGGGGCGACTGAGCAGTTCTTC; CDR3aa: CASSLGAGATEQFF
abundance: NA; j_gene: TRBJ2-4; v_gene: TRBV7-9; d_gene: NA; CDR3nt: TGTGCCAGCAGCTTAGACGGATTGACAGGGAGGAAAAACATTCAGTACTTC; CDR3aa: CASSLDGLTGRKNIQYF
abundance: once; j_gene: TRBJ2-2; v_gene: TRBV6-1; d_gene: NA; CDR3nt: TGTGCCAGCAGTTCAGGGGGGACGGGCACCGGGGAGCTGTTTTTT; CDR3aa: CASSSGGTGTGELFF
abundance: NA; j_gene: TRBJ2-2; v_gene: TRBV6-5; d_gene: TRBD1; CDR3nt: TGTGCCAGCAGTTACGCGGCGACAGGGTCTACCGGGGAGCTGTTTTTT; CDR3aa: CASSYAATGSTGELFF
abundance: NA; j_gene: TRBJ1-2; v_gene: TRBV10-2; d_gene: TRBD1; CDR3nt: TGCGCCAGCAGCGCAGGGGGAGGCTATGGCTACACCTTC; CDR3aa: CASSAGGGYGYTF
abundance: once; j_gene: TRBJ1-5; v_gene: TRBV19; d_gene: NA; CDR3nt: TGTGCCAGTAGGAGACAGAGTAGCAATCAGCCCCAGCATTTT; CDR3aa: CASRRQSSNQPQHF
abundance: NA; j_gene: TRBJ1-5; v_gene: TRBV28; d_gene: TRBD1; CDR3nt: TGTGCCAGCAGTCTCAACTCCGGGACAGCTTTAAATCAGCCCCAGCATTTT; CDR3aa: CASSLNSGTALNQPQHF
abundance: NA; j_gene: TRBJ2-1; v_gene: TRBV7-7; d_gene: TRBD2; CDR3nt: TGTGCTAGCAGCCCGATAGCGGGGGGAACCTACAATGAGCAGTTCTTC; CDR3aa: CASSPIAGGTYNEQFF
abundance: NA; j_gene: TRBJ2-7; v_gene: TRBV19; d_gene: NA; CDR3nt: TGTGCCAGTAGTTTCGAGGCGGCCTCCTACGAGCAGTACTTC; CDR3aa: CASSFEAASYEQYF
abundance: NA; j_gene: TRBJ1-1; v_gene: TRBV25-1; d_gene: TRBD1; CDR3nt: TGTGCCAGCAGTGACTGGGGACAGGGGGGAAACACTGAAGCTTTCTTT; CDR3aa: CASSDWGQGGNTEAFF
abundance: NA; j_gene: TRBJ1-5; v_gene: TRBV5-5; d_gene: NA; CDR3nt: TGTGCCAGCAGAATACTTGCGGATAGCAATCAGCCCCAGCATTTT; CDR3aa: CASRILADSNQPQHF
abundance: NA; j_gene: TRBJ1-5; v_gene: TRBV19; d_gene: NA; CDR3nt: TGTGCCGCCTGGGCCGGGGTATACAATCAGCCCCAGCATTTT; CDR3aa: CAAWAGVYNQPQHF
abundance: many; j_gene: TRBJ2-2; v_gene: TRBV7-9; d_gene: TRBD1; CDR3nt: TGTGCCAGCAGCTTGGGACAGGGTGGCACCGGGGAGCTGTTTTTT; CDR3aa: CASSLGQGGTGELFF
abundance: once; j_gene: TRBJ2-6; v_gene: TRBV6-4; d_gene: NA; CDR3nt: TGTGCCAGCAGTTTAAACTCTGGGGCCAACGTCCTGACTTTC; CDR3aa: CASSLNSGANVLTF
abundance: NA; j_gene: TRBJ2-7; v_gene: TRBV19; d_gene: TRBD2; CDR3nt: TGTGCCAGTAGTATCGGTAGCGGGGGATCCGAGCAGTACTTC; CDR3aa: CASSIGSGGSEQYF
abundance: NA; j_gene: TRBJ1-2; v_gene: TRBV18; d_gene: NA; CDR3nt: TGTGCCAGCTCACCGGCATTTGAGGAAGTAGGTGGCTACACCTTC; CDR3aa: CASSPAFEEVGGYTF
abundance: NA; j_gene: TRBJ2-2; v_gene: TRBV19; d_gene: NA; CDR3nt: TGTGCCAGTAGTATAGCAGGGATCGGGGAGCTGTTTTTT; CDR3aa: CASSIAGIGELFF
abundance: NA; j_gene: TRBJ2-5; v_gene: TRBV19; d_gene: TRBD2; CDR3nt: TGTGCCAGTAGTCCGCGGGGTAGCGGGGAGACCCAGTACTTC; CDR3aa: CASSPRGSGETQYF
abundance: once; j_gene: TRBJ2-3; v_gene: TRBV30; d_gene: TRBD2; CDR3nt: TGTGCCTGGAGTATGGGAGGGACTAGCGGGAGGGCCGAATCAGATACGCAGTATTTT; CDR3aa: CAWSMGGTSGRAESDTQYF
abundance: NA; j_gene: TRBJ2-1; v_gene: TRBV6-5; d_gene: TRBD1; CDR3nt: TGTGCCAGCAGTTCGACCTCGGGACAGGGAGGGAATGAGCAGTTCTTC; CDR3aa: CASSSTSGQGGNEQFF
abundance: few; j_gene: TRBJ2-1; v_gene: TRBV14; d_gene: TRBD2; CDR3nt: TGTGCCAGCAGCCAAGTTAAACTAGCGGGGGGGCCCAGGAGGAATGAGCAGTTCTTC; CDR3aa: CASSQVKLAGGPRRNEQFF
abundance: NA; j_gene: TRBJ2-6; v_gene: TRBV10-2; d_gene: NA; CDR3nt: TGCGCCAGCAGTGAGTCAAGCGGGCGAGGGACTGGGGCCAACGTCCTGACTTTC; CDR3aa: CASSESSGRGTGANVLTF
abundance: NA; j_gene: TRBJ2-1; v_gene: TRBV18; d_gene: TRBD2; CDR3nt: TGTGCCAGCTCACCAAGTACGGCTAGCGGCAATGAGCAGTTCTTC; CDR3aa: CASSPSTASGNEQFF
abundance: NA; j_gene: TRBJ1-1; v_gene: TRBV11-3; d_gene: TRBD1; CDR3nt: TGTGCCAGCAGCCCTGGGACAGGGAGGGACACTGAAGCTTTCTTT; CDR3aa: CASSPGTGRDTEAFF